These 28 T cell receptor beta chains were sequenced from one sample in a study of T cell responses to AZD1222 COVID-19 vaccine. Sequenced by immunoSEQ multiplex PCR; TCRdb stores in-frame clones only, minus some. The sample contains 100,000 to 150,000 clones, roughly 85% of which appear only once. Specimen: peripheral blood, collected on day 0 of AZD1222 vaccination. Source of these receptors: an adult in good health.

The gene calls are TRBV10-3 and TRBJ1-2, with 9 nucleotides matching TRBD1. The length of the CDR3 is 15 residues. Germline assignment: CDR1 ENHRY and CDR2 SYGVKD. V lost 11 bases and J lost 4; bases outside the gene matches: 14. The CDR3 loop is CAAHGGGTGIYGYTF. The DNA for the CDR3 is TGTGCCGCCCACGGGGGCGGGACAGGGATCTATGGCTACACCTTC.

The J gene is TRBJ2-5, the V gene TRBV10-3; 7 bases map to TRBD1. The CDR3 is made up of 13 amino acids. The ends lost 6 bases at V and 4 bases at J; junction bases unmatched: 5. Germline CDR1 and CDR2: ENHRY and SYGVKD. The CDR3 region has the DNA TGTGCCATCAGCCAAGGGGGCGTAGAGACCCAGTACTTC. This gives the protein CAISQGGVETQYF.

This rearrangement joins TRBV27 to TRBJ2-7; 8 bases are a match to TRBD1. Germline assignment: CDR1 MNHEY and CDR2 SMNVEV (reference sequence). The CDR3 consists of 15 residues. The J segment lost 7 bases and the V segment lost 3 bases, leaving 11 bases of the junction unmatched. The CDR3 nucleotides read TGTGCCAGCAGTTTGGTGACAGGGGTCGTCAGGGAGCAGTACTTC. Protein: CASSLVTGVVREQYF.

This chain connects TRBV10-1 to TRBJ2-2; 7 bases agree with TRBD1. Germline assignment: CDR1 WNHNN and CDR2 SYGVQD (reference sequence). J was trimmed by 9 bases and V by 5 bases; bases with no gene match: 15. This CDR3 contains 16 residues. As DNA, the CDR3 is TGCGCCAGCAGTTCAGCCGGGACAGCGTTGGACCGGGAGCTGTTTTTT. It specifies CASSSAGTALDRELFF.

V and J are TRBV10-1 and TRBJ2-1; the D gene is possibly TRBD2 (5 bases). Germline CDR1 WNHNN, CDR2 SYGVQD (reference sequence). V was pared by 6 bases and J by 0 bases, with 15 bases between. The CDR3 runs 16 residues. CDR3 sequence (DNA): TGCGCCAGCAGCAAGACGGGGTCCAGCTCCTACAATGAGCAGTTCTTC. It yields the protein CASSKTGSSSYNEQFF.

The chain couples TRBV21-1 to TRBJ2-1; TRBD2, the table's D call, was not compared with the DNA. TRBV21-1 is annotated as a pseudogene. The CDR3 is 16 residues long. The CDR3 loop reads CASSKVGTPKDNEQFF. The CDR3 nucleotides are TGTGCCAGCAGCAAAGTAGGGACTCCTAAGGACAATGAGCAGTTCTTC.

V and J are TRBV11-2 and TRBJ2-1, with D possibly matching TRBD2 (5 bases). The CDR3 covers 17 residues. The ends were cut back, 1 base at V and 0 bases at J, with 13 bases in the middle. CDR1 and CDR2 (germline): SGHAT, FQNNGV. The CDR3 DNA sequence: TGTGCCAGCAGCTTAGGCTCACTAGGCCTCTCCTACAATGAGCAGTTCTTC. It codes for CASSLGSLGLSYNEQFF.

This clone was detected only once. V usage is TRBV5-4 and J usage is TRBJ2-7; 7 nucleotides match TRBD2. The V gene end was trimmed by 1 base and the J gene end by 2 bases; junction bases not matched to a gene: 3. Germline V CDR1 and CDR2: SGHNT, YYREEE (reference sequence). The CDR3 loop spans 14 amino acids. The CDR3: CASSLQRGTYEQYF. The CDR3 nucleotides are TGTGCCAGCAGCTTGCAGCGGGGCACCTACGAGCAGTACTTC.

This clone was counted once. The rearrangement links TRBV7-9 to TRBJ1-3, with 8 bases matching TRBD1. The V segment lost 5 bases and the J segment 4 bases; nucleotides outside the gene matches: 10. This CDR3 comprises 16 residues. The germline CDR1 and CDR2 sequences are SEHNR and FQNEAQ (reference sequence). The CDR3 DNA sequence: TGTGCCAGCAGCGGACCGACAGGGGTGGTAGGAAACACCATATATTTT. It is translated as CASSGPTGVVGNTIYF. Using reference TRBV7-9 and TRBJ1-3 for the parts outside the CDR3, the full variable domain is DTGVSQNPRHKITKRGQNVTFRCDPISEHNRLYWYRQTLGQGPEFLTYFQNEAQLEKSRLLSDRFSAERPKGSFSTLEIQRTEQGDSAMYLCASSGPTGVVGNTIYFGEGSWLTVV.

The rearrangement uses TRBV5-4 and TRBJ2-7, with D tentatively TRBD1 or TRBD2 (6 bases each). This CDR3 spans 14 amino acids. V dropped 5 bases and J dropped 3 bases, with 15 bases sitting between them. Germline V gene lookup returns CDR1 SGHNT and CDR2 YYREEE (reference sequence). CDR3 in amino acids: CASRSGGTHYEQYF. DNA for the CDR3: TGTGCCAGCAGGTCCGGCGGGACACACTACGAGCAGTACTTC.

J is TRBJ2-5 and V is TRBV7-3, with 13 nucleotides matching TRBD2. The CDR3 is 17 amino acids. Germline V gene lookup returns CDR1 SGHTA and CDR2 FQGTGA. V dropped 5 bases and J dropped 2; count of bases not matched to a gene: 8. The CDR3 region is CASSPRRLAGGQETQYF. The CDR3 nucleotides are TGTGCCAGCAGCCCACGACGACTAGCGGGGGGTCAAGAGACCCAGTACTTC.

The CDR3 protein is CASSKLTGSYGYTF. CDR3 nucleotide sequence: TGTGCCAGCAGCAAGTTGACAGGGTCTTATGGCTACACCTTC. V and J are TRBV21-1 and TRBJ1-2; the table assigns TRBD1, which was not confirmed against the DNA. TRBV21-1 is a documented pseudogene. This CDR3 has 14 residues.

The chain combines TRBV18 with TRBJ2-3; D remains unclear. The CDR3 extends over 15 amino acids. Germline lookup yields CDR1 KGHSH and CDR2 LQKENI. V was cut by 2 bases and J by 6 bases, with 15 bases left in between. The CDR3 loop reads CASSPIPFGPDTQYF. In DNA, the CDR3 is TGTGCCAGCTCACCAATTCCTTTTGGCCCGGATACGCAGTATTTT.

This clone was seen just once. V gene TRBV27 combines with J gene TRBJ1-1; the D gene is possibly TRBD1 (5 bases). V was clipped by 5 bases and J by 2 bases, with 12 bases between them. Germline V gene lookup returns CDR1 MNHEY and CDR2 SMNVEV (reference sequence). The CDR3 extends over 14 amino acids. CDR3 sequence (DNA): TGTGCCAGCAGTCCCAGGGCCCCCAACACTGAAGCTTTCTTT. This codes for CASSPRAPNTEAFF.

The rearrangement links TRBV3-1 (or the pseudogene TRBV3-2) to TRBJ1-1, with a tentative D call TRBD1 (5 bases). The germline CDR1 and CDR2 sequences are LGHDT and YNNKEL (reference sequence). The V end was cut by 1 base, the J end by 7 bases, with 7 bases between. This CDR3 region has 12 residues. The CDR3 protein is CASSQGGNEAFF. DNA of the CDR3: TGTGCCAGCAGCCAAGGGGGGAATGAAGCTTTCTTT.

This chain uses TRBV28 with TRBJ2-7, with D tentatively TRBD1 or TRBD2 (5 bases each). In germline, CDR1 is MDHEN, CDR2 SYDVKM. This CDR3 region has 13 residues. Trimming cost V 6 bases and J 6 bases, with 15 bases left between them. The CDR3 DNA reads as TGTGCCAGCAGACGGGACGGAGGAGGCGAGCAGTACTTC. Its protein product is CASRRDGGGEQYF. Looking up the rest from reference TRBV28 and TRBJ2-7 gives the full variable domain: DVKVTQSSRYLVKRTGEKVFLECVQDMDHENMFWYRQDPGLGLRLIYFSYDVKMKEKGDIPEGYSVSREKKERFSLILESASTNQTSMYLCASRRDGGGEQYFGPGTRLTVT.

V gene TRBV14 combines with J gene TRBJ1-6; D remains ambiguous. Trimming removed 4 bases at V and 6 bases at J, with 7 bases between. Germline assignment: CDR1 SGHDN and CDR2 FVKESK. The CDR3 spans 13 residues. This CDR3 is CASSLQRNSPLHF. In DNA form, the CDR3 reads TGTGCCAGCAGCCTACAACGTAATTCACCCCTCCACTTT.

The table lists this clone with a count of one. This rearrangement joins TRBV27 to TRBJ2-3; D gene ambiguous. V was trimmed by 8 bases and J by 4 bases, leaving 10 bases between them. This CDR3 contains 12 residues. CDR1 and CDR2 (germline): MNHEY, SMNVEV (reference sequence). CDR3 protein: CASRNLADTQYF. CDR3 bases: TGTGCCAGCCGTAATCTAGCAGATACGCAGTATTTT.

V is TRBV7-8 and J is TRBJ1-3; D is uncertain. Germline CDR1 is SGHVS and CDR2 is FQNEAQ. V was shortened by 5 bases and J by 4 bases, with 15 bases between the two germline ends. The CDR3 is made up of 15 amino acids. In DNA form, the CDR3 reads TGTGCCAGCAGCCTAGACCAGGTCGTAGGAAACACCATATATTTT. Translating it yields CASSLDQVVGNTIYF. Supplemented by reference TRBV7-8 and TRBJ1-3, the full variable domain reads GAGVSQSPRYKVAKRGQDVALRCDPISGHVSLFWYQQALGQGPEFLTYFQNEAQLDKSGLPSDRFFAERPEGSVSTLKIQRTQQEDSAVYLCASSLDQVVGNTIYFGEGSWLTVV.

This clone is a singleton in its sample. The gene calls are TRBV7-7 and TRBJ2-5; weak D call: TRBD2 (5 bases). Trimming cost V 5 bases and J 2 bases, with 12 bases left between them. The CDR3 is 14 amino acids. Per germline, CDR1 SSHAT and CDR2 FNYEAQ (reference sequence). DNA for the CDR3: TGTGCCAGCAGCCCGGTCGGGATTCAAGAGACCCAGTACTTC. It encodes CASSPVGIQETQYF.

In this sample, this clone turned up a few times. The V gene is TRBV7-2, the J gene TRBJ2-3; D ambiguous. CDR3 length equals 13 residues. V was trimmed by 5 bases and J by 1 base, leaving 7 bases between them. Germline CDR1 reads SGHTA; CDR2 reads FQGNSA. Here the CDR3 reads CASSLPGTDTQYF. The CDR3 DNA reads TGTGCCAGCAGCCTGCCGGGCACAGATACGCAGTATTTT.

The gene calls are TRBV5-6 and TRBJ1-6, with TRBD1 identical over 9 bases. The V segment lost 4 bases and the J segment 7 bases; nucleotides outside the gene matches: 6. The CDR3 runs to 15 residues. From germline, CDR1 is SGHDT and CDR2 YYEEEE. CDR3 coding DNA: TGTGCCAGCAGCCTGAGACAGGGGGGAAATTCACCCCTCCACTTT. This codes for CASSLRQGGNSPLHF. The variable domain in full, completed from reference TRBV5-6 and TRBJ1-6, reads DAGVTQSPTHLIKTRGQQVTLRCSPKSGHDTVSWYQQALGQGPQFIFQYYEEEERQRGNFPDRFSGHQFPNYSSELNVNALLLGDSALYLCASSLRQGGNSPLHFGNGTRLTVT.

The chain has TRBV6-4 and TRBJ2-1; D is possibly TRBD1 or TRBD2 (6 bases each). The CDR3 is made up of 13 amino acids. Germline CDR1 and CDR2: MRHNA and SNTAGT. The V gene lost 3 bases and the J gene lost 10 bases, with 13 bases spanning the gap. CDR3 in amino acids: CASSEVGGGEQFF. In DNA form, the CDR3 reads TGTGCCAGCAGTGAAGTCGGGGGCGGGGAGCAGTTCTTC.

This clone was seen only once. The genes are TRBV7-9 and TRBJ1-3; D remains unclear. Germline CDR1 and CDR2: SEHNR and FQNEAQ (reference sequence). The germline V and J ends were trimmed by 3 bases and 1 base, with 10 bases remaining between them. The CDR3 extends over 15 amino acids. The CDR3 loop reads CASSFATVSGNTIYF. CDR3 DNA sequence: TGTGCCAGCAGCTTTGCCACGGTGTCTGGAAACACCATATATTTT.

V is TRBV2 and J is TRBJ1-1; D possibly corresponds to TRBD1 (6 bases). CDR3 length equals 14 residues. In germline, CDR1 is SNHLY, CDR2 FYNNEI. V dropped 6 bases and J dropped 5 bases, with 16 bases sitting between them. The CDR3 reads CASRPDSRTTEAFF. The DNA of the CDR3 is TGTGCCAGCAGACCGGACAGTAGGACGACTGAAGCTTTCTTT.

The chain has TRBV5-1 and TRBJ2-7; TRBD1 is a possible D gene (6 bases). Trimming removed 4 bases at V and 4 bases at J, with 12 bases between. The CDR3 loop spans 13 amino acids. CDR1 and CDR2 (germline): SGHRS, YFSETQ. In DNA form, the CDR3 reads TGCGCCAGCAGCGGGACGACAGGATACGAGCAGTACTTC. It specifies CASSGTTGYEQYF. Full variable domain (outside the CDR3, taken from reference TRBV5-1 and TRBJ2-7): KAGVTQTPRYLIKTRGQQVTLSCSPISGHRSVSWYQQTPGQGLQFLFEYFSETQRNKGNFPGRFSGRQFSNSRSEMNVSTLELGDSALYLCASSGTTGYEQYFGPGTRLTVT.

The chain couples TRBV4-3 to TRBJ1-4; 10 bases fit TRBD1. The CDR3 consists of 18 residues. With V trimmed by 0 bases and J by 9 bases, 13 bases remained unmatched. CDR1 is LGHNA, CDR2 YSLEER, per germline. The CDR3 DNA reads TGCGCCAGCAGCCAAGAGGGACAGGGGTCGCCCCTGGATAAAAAACTGTTTTTT. This codes for CASSQEGQGSPLDKKLFF.

The chain joins TRBV3-1 (or the pseudogene TRBV3-2) to TRBJ1-6, with a weak D call TRBD1 (6 bases). The V end was cut by 4 bases, the J end by 10 bases, with 17 bases between. The CDR3 is 15 residues long. Germline lookup yields CDR1 LGHDT and CDR2 YNNKEL (reference sequence). CDR3 amino acids: CASSPNRVSGSPLHF. The CDR3 DNA is TGTGCCAGCAGCCCAAACAGGGTTTCTGGATCACCCCTCCACTTT.